These T cell receptor beta chains were read from a single sample in a study of T cells generated in artificial thymic organoids. MiXCR, applied by TCRdb to the 5' RACE reads, yields one record per CDR3 protein. Of 7,500 to 10,000 distinct CDR3 sequences listed, approximately 20% are singletons. Sequences were obtained from naive CD8+ T cells from the thymus. Receptors originate from a human donor who gave cord blood stem cells for thymic organoid culture, a cardiac surgery patient who gave postnatal thymus, or a blood donor (not recorded which). CDR3s include the opening cysteine and the closing phenylalanine or tryptophan. Size tells how often a clone was seen (once, few, many) or the class of an expanded clone, and some rows leave it out.

abundance: many; j_gene: TRBJ2-1; v_gene: TRBV20-1; CDR3aa: CSARDSLSSYNEQFF
abundance: medium-sized; j_gene: TRBJ2-7; v_gene: TRBV6-1; CDR3aa: CASSGPRGAKSYEQYF
abundance: .; j_gene: TRBJ2-1; v_gene: TRBV27; CDR3aa: CASSSLGTGDNEQFF
abundance: medium-sized; j_gene: TRBJ2-1; v_gene: TRBV10-2; CDR3aa: CSTVGGGAYEQFF
abundance: medium-sized; j_gene: TRBJ1-1; v_gene: TRBV6-5; CDR3aa: CASSPGYITEAFF
abundance: medium-sized; j_gene: TRBJ2-7; v_gene: TRBV28; CDR3aa: CASSFGRGYEQYF
abundance: .; j_gene: TRBJ1-1; v_gene: TRBV12-3/TRBV12-4; CDR3aa: CAGSPTPWGTEAFF
abundance: .; j_gene: TRBJ2-7; v_gene: TRBV10-3; CDR3aa: CTISEPTSGRSEQYF
abundance: medium-sized; j_gene: TRBJ2-7; v_gene: TRBV15; CDR3aa: CATSSMRSYEQYF
abundance: medium-sized; j_gene: TRBJ2-2; v_gene: TRBV29-1; CDR3aa: CSFWTFNTGELFF
abundance: many; j_gene: TRBJ1-5; v_gene: TRBV6-5; CDR3aa: CASSYTGTQPQHF
abundance: medium-sized; j_gene: TRBJ2-3; v_gene: TRBV18; CDR3aa: CASSPQRILALESDTQYF
abundance: medium-sized; j_gene: TRBJ2-1; v_gene: TRBV5-5; CDR3aa: CASKEESAGYNEQFF
abundance: .; j_gene: TRBJ2-1; v_gene: TRBV12-3/TRBV12-4; CDR3aa: CASSLGSSMDEQFF
abundance: many; j_gene: TRBJ2-2; v_gene: TRBV7-9; CDR3aa: CASSLGRPNTGELFF
abundance: medium-sized; j_gene: TRBJ2-1; v_gene: TRBV5-5; CDR3aa: CASSLTPGGAGYNEQFF
abundance: medium-sized; j_gene: TRBJ1-6; v_gene: TRBV28; CDR3aa: CASTSGTGGPNSPLHF
abundance: many; j_gene: TRBJ1-2; v_gene: TRBV13; CDR3aa: CATGPGYGYTF
abundance: medium-sized; j_gene: TRBJ2-1; v_gene: TRBV4-1; CDR3aa: CASSQVDEQFF
abundance: .; j_gene: TRBJ1-1; v_gene: TRBV12-3/TRBV12-4; CDR3aa: CASTPSRQPLTEAFF
abundance: medium-sized; j_gene: TRBJ1-5; v_gene: TRBV7-9; CDR3aa: CASSFGQGRQPQHF
abundance: .; j_gene: TRBJ2-7; v_gene: TRBV7-9; CDR3aa: CASGFLGDEQYF